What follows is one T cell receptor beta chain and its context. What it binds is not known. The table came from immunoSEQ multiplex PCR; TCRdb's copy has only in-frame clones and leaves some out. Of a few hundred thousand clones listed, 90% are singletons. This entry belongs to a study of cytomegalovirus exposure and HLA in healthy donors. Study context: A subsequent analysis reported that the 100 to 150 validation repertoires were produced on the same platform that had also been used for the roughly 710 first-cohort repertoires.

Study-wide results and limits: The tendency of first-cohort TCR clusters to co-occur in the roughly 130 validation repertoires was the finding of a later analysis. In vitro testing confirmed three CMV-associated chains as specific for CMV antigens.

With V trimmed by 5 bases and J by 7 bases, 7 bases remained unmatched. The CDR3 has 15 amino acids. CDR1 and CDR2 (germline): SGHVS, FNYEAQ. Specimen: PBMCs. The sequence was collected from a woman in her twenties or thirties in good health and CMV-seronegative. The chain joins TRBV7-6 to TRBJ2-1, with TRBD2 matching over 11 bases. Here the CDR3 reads CASSTGLAGENEQFF. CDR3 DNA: TGTGCCAGCAGCACCGGACTAGCGGGTGAAAATGAGCAGTTCTTC.